These 9 T cell receptor beta chains originate from one sample sequenced in a study of T cells in Graves' hyperthyroidism and ophthalmopathy. Amplified TCR beta CDR3 regions came from RNA transcripts. A first-round RT-PCR of the TCR CDR3 used the HTBI primer set. TCRdb called the multiplex PCR reads again in MiXCR, with one record for every CDR3 protein. The data contain about 560,000 distinct CDR3 sequences, over 15% of them singletons. Source material: blood. The receptors derive from a young woman with Graves' hyperthyroidism.

The chain has TRBV20-1 and TRBJ2-5; the D is unclear. CDR3 length: 10 amino acids. CDR1 is DFQATT and CDR2 is SNEGSKA in the germline V gene (reference sequence). DNA of the CDR3: TGCAGCGTTGCTATTGAGACCCAGTACTTC. Translated, it gives CSVAIETQYF.

This chain joins TRBV24-1 and TRBJ2-3, with TRBD1 identical over 7 bases. The CDR3 loop spans 16 amino acids. J was trimmed by 3 bases and V by 3 bases; bases with no gene match: 8. Germline lookup yields CDR1 KGHDR and CDR2 SFDVKD. CDR3 sequence reads: CATSDPGTARTDTQYF. The CDR3 DNA reads TGTGCCACCAGTGATCCCGGGACAGCCAGAACAGATACGCAGTATTTT.

V usage is TRBV7-9 and J usage is TRBJ2-7; D might be TRBD2 (7 bases). The germline V and J ends were trimmed by 8 bases and 2 bases, with 19 bases remaining between them. The CDR3 has 15 amino acids. Germline CDR1 SEHNR, CDR2 FQNEAQ (reference sequence). CDR3: CASGPRGDTPYEQYF. CDR3 nucleotides: TGTGCCAGCGGACCCCGGGGGGACACCCCCTACGAGCAGTACTTC.

This clonotype has a single count. The J gene is TRBJ1-1, the V gene TRBV5-1, with D perhaps TRBD1 (5 bases). The CDR3 totals 15 residues. The germline V gene has CDR1 SGHRS and CDR2 YFSETQ. The V gene lost 0 bases and the J gene lost 6 bases, with 15 bases spanning the gap. CDR3 nucleotide sequence: TGCGCCAGCAGCTTGGGACAGAACGGTATGGCTGAAGCTTTCTTT. This encodes CASSLGQNGMAEAFF.

The chain employs TRBV19 and TRBJ2-1; D remains unclear. The CDR3 runs to 15 residues. With 3 bases removed from V and 0 bases from J, the gap between germline ends came to 9 bases. Germline CDR1 reads LNHDA; CDR2 reads SQIVND (reference sequence). The CDR3 region is CASSIVQSSYNEQFF. In DNA, the CDR3 is TGTGCCAGTAGTATCGTCCAGAGCTCCTACAATGAGCAGTTCTTC.

The chain employs TRBV6-5 and TRBJ2-7; unclear D gene. The V end lost 2 bases, the J end lost 3 bases, and 8 bases lay between the germline ends. Germline-derived CDR1 and CDR2 are MNHEY and SVGAGI. The CDR3 spans 13 residues. Here the CDR3 DNA reads TGTGCCAGCAGTTACGTACATTACTACGAGCAGTACTTC. Its protein product is CASSYVHYYEQYF.

This clonotype was seen a few times. The rearrangement joins TRBV7-8 to TRBJ2-3; possibly TRBD1 for D (5 bases). The ends were cut back, 3 bases at V and 11 bases at J, with 18 bases in the middle. The CDR3 covers 14 residues. The germline gives CDR1 SGHVS, CDR2 FQNEAQ. The CDR3 is CASSFLGPEGEQYF. The DNA for the CDR3 is TGTGCCAGCAGCTTCTTGGGGCCGGAAGGGGAGCAGTATTTT. The variable domain in full, completed from reference TRBV7-8 and TRBJ2-3, reads GAGVSQSPRYKVAKRGQDVALRCDPISGHVSLFWYQQALGQGPEFLTYFQNEAQLDKSGLPSDRFFAERPEGSVSTLKIQRTQQEDSAVYLCASSFLGPEGEQYFGPGTRLTVL.

Notes on this clonotype: This clone may be a read error of a much larger clone one base away. Likely a read error: the CDR3 ends without its conserved phenylalanine or tryptophan. The chain links TRBV12-3 or TRBV12-4 to TRBJ2-1; 10 bases agree with TRBD2. The CDR3 spans 16 residues. V was clipped by 6 bases and J by 1 base; unmatched bases: 6. CDR3 loop: CASSTSSGSSYNEQFY. CDR3 coding DNA: TGTGCCAGCAGCACCTCTAGCGGGAGTTCCTACAATGAGCAGTTCTAC.

This clonotype was counted many times. CDR3: CSANWAGKNQPQHF. The DNA for the CDR3 is TGCAGTGCAAACTGGGCCGGAAAGAATCAGCCCCAGCATTTT. The chain is built from TRBV20-1 and TRBJ1-5; no clear D gene. The germline CDR1 and CDR2 sequences are DFQATT and SNEGSKA (reference sequence). This CDR3 has 14 residues. V was trimmed by 6 bases and J by 4 bases, leaving 16 bases between them.